One TCR beta chain is described in this entry. This specimen comes from a study of shared T cell receptors in the human thymus. Germline V lookup: CDR1 SGDLS, CDR2 YYNGEE. V was clipped by 2 bases and J by 2 bases; unmatched bases: 7. The CDR3 spans 17 residues. Profiled with immunoSEQ multiplex PCR; TCRdb holds only in-frame clones, not every one. The sample lists just under 550,000 clones; around 78% were seen once. A further study also used this sample, focusing on human thymus T cells. In that study: Each of the donors was a healthy Finnish infant who was undergoing open corrective cardiac surgery for congenital heart defects. It was from resections taken during corrective heart surgery that the thymus tissue came. Biased V and J segment usage appeared in thymus and peripheral blood. Highly overlapping thymic repertoires among unrelated individuals were reported in related research.

The TCR comes from a boy under two years old with a congenital heart defect. This sequence joins TRBV9 and TRBJ2-3; 11 bases agree with TRBD2. Input material: thymocytes. The CDR3 here is CASSVTGTSGSTDTQYF. The CDR3 DNA sequence: TGTGCCAGCAGCGTTACGGGGACTAGCGGTTCCACAGATACGCAGTATTTT.